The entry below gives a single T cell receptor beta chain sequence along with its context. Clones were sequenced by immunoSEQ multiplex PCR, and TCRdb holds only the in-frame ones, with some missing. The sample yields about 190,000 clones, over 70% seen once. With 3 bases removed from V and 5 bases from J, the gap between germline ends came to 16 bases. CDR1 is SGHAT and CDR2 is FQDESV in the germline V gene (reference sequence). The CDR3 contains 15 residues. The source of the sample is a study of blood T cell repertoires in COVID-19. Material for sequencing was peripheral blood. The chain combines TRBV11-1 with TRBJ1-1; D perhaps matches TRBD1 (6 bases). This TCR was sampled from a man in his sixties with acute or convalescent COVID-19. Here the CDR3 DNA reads TGTGCCAGCAGCTTGTACCGGGGACAAGGGACTGAAGCTTTCTTT. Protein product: CASSLYRGQGTEAFF.